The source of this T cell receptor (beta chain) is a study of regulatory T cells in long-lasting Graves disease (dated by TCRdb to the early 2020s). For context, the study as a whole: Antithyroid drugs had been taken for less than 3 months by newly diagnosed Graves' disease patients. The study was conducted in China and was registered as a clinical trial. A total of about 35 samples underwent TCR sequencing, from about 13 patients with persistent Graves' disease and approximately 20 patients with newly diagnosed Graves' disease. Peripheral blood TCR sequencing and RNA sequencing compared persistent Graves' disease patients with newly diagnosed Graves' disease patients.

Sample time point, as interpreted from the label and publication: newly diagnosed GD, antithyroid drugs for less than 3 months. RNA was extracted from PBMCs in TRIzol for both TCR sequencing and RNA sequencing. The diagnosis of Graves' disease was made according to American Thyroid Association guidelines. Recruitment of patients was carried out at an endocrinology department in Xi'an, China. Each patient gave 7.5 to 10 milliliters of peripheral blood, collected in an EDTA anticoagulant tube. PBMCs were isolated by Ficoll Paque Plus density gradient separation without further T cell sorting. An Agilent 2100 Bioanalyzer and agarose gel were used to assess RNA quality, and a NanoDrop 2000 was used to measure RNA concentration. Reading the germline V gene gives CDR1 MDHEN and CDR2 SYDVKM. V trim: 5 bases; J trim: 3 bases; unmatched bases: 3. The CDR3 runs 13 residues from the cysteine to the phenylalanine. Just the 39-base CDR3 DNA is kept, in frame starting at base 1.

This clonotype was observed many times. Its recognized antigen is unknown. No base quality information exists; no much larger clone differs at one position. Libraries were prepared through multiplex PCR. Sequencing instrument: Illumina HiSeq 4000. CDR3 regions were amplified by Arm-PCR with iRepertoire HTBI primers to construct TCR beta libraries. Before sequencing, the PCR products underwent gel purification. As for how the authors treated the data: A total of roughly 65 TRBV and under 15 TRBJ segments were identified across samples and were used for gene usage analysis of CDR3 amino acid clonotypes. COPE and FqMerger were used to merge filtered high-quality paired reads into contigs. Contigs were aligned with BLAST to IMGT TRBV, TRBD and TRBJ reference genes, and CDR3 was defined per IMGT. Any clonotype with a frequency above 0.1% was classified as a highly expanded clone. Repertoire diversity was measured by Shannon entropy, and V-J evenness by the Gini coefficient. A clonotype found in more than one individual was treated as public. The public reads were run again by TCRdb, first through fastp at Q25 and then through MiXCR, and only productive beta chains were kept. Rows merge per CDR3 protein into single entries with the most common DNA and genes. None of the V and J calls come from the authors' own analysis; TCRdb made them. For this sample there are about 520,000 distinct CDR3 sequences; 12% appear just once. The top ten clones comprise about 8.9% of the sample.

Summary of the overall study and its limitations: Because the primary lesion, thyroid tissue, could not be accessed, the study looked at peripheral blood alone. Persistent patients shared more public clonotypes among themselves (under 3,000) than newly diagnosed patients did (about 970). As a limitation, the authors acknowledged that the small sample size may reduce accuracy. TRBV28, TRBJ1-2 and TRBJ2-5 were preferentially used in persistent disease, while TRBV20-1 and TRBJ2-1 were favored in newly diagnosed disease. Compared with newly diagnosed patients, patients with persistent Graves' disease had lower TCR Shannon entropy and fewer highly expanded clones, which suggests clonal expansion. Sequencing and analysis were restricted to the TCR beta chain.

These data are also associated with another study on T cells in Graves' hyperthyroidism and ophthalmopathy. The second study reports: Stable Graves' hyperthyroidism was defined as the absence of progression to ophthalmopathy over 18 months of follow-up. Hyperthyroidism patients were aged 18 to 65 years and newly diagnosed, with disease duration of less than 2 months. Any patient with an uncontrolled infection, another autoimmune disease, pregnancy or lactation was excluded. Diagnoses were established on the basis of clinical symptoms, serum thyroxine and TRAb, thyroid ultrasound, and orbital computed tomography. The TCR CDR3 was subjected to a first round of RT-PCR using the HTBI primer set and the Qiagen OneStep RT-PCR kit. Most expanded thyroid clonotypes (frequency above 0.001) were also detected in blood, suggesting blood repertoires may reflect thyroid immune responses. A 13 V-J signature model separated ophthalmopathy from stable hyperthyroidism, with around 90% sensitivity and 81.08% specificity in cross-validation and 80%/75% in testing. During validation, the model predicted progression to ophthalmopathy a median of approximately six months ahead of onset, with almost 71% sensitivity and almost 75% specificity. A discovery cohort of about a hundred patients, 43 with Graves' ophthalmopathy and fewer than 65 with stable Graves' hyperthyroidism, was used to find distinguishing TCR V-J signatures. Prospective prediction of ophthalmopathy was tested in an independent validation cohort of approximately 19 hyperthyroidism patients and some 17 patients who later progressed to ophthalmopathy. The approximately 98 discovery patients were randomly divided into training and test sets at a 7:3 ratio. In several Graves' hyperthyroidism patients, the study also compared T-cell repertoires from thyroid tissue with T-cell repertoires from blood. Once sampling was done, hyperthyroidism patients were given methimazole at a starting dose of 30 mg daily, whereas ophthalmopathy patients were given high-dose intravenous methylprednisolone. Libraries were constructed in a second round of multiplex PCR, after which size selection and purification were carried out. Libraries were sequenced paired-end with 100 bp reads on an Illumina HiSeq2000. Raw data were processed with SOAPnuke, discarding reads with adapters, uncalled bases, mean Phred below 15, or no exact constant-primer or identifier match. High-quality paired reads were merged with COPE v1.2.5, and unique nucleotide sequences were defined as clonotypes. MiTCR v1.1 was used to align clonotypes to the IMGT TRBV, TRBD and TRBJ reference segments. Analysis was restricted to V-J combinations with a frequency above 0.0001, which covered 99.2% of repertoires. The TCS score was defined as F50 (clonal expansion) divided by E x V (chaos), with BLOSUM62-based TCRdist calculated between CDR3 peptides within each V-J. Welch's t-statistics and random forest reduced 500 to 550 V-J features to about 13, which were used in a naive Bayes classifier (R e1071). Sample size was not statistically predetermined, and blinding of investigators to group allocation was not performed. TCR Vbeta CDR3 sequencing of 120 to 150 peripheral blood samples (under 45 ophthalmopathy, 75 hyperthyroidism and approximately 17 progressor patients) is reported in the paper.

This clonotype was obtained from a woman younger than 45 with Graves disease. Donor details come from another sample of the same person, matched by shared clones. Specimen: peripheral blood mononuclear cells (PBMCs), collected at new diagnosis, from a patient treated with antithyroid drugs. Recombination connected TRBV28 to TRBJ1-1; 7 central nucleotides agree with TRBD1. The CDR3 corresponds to CASSPDRDTEAFF. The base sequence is TGTGCCAGCAGTCCCGACAGGGACACTGAAGCTTTCTTT.